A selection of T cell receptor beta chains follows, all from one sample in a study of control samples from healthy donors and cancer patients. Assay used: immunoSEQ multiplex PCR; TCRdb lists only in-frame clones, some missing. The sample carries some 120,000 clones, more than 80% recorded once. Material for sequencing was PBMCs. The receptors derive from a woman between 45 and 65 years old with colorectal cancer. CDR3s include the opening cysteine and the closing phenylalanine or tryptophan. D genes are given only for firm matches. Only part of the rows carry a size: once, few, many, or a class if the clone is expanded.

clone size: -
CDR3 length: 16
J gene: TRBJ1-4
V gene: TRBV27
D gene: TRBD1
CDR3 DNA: TGTGCCAGCAGCCGGGACAGGGGAGCAACTAATGAAAAACTGTTTTTT
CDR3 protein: CASSRDRGATNEKLFF

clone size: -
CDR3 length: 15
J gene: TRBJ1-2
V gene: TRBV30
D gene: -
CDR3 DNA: TGTGCCTGGAGTGTACCTGAACACCCGGGGTATGGCTACACCTTC
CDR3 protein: CAWSVPEHPGYGYTF

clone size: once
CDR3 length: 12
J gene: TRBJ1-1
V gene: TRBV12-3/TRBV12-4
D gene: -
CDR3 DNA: TGTGCCAGCGGGTACAGGTTAGGAGAAGCTTTCTTT
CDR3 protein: CASGYRLGEAFF

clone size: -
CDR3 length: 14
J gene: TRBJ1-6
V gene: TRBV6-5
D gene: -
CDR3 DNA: TGTGCCAGCAGTTCGGACAACTATAATTCACCCCTCCACTTT
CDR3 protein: CASSSDNYNSPLHF

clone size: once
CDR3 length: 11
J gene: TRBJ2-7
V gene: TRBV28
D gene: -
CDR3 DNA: TGTGCCAGCAGCCTGGGCCTCGAGCAGTACTTC
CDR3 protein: CASSLGLEQYF

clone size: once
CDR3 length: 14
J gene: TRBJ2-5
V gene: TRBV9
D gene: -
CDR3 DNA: TGTGCCAGCAGCGTAGGGGGGCAGGGTGAGACCCAGTACTTC
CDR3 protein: CASSVGGQGETQYF

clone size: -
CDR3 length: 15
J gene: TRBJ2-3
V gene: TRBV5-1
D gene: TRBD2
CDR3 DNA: TGCGCCAGCAGAATTGAGGGAGGGCCAGGAGATACGCAGTATTTT
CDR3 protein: CASRIEGGPGDTQYF

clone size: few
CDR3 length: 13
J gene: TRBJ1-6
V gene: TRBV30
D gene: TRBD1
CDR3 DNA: TGTGCCTGGAAGAGGGACAGGGATTCACCCCTCCACTTT
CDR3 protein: CAWKRDRDSPLHF

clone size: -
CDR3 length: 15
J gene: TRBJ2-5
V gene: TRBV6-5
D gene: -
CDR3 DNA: TGTGCCAGCAGCAGAGTCCGAGGCAGGCAAGAGACCCAGTACTTC
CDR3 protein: CASSRVRGRQETQYF

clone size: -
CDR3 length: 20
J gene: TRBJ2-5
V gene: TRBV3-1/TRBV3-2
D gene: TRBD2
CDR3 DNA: TGTGCCAGCAGCCAAGATAGCGGGGGCGCGTATATAGGTTGGGGAGAGACCCAGTACTTC
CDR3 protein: CASSQDSGGAYIGWGETQYF

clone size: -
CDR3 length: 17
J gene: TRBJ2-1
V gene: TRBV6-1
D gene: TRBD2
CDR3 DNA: TGTGCCAGCAGTGTACTGACTAGCGGGGGGATCAACAATGAGCAGTTCTTC
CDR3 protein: CASSVLTSGGINNEQFF

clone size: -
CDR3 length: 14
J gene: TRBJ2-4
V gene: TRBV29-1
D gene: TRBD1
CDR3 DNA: TGCAGCGCCCTCGAGGGACAGGCCAAAAACATTCAGTACTTC
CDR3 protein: CSALEGQAKNIQYF

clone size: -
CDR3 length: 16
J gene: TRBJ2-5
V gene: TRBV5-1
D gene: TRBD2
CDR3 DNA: TGCGCCAGCAGCGGGGGACTAGACTTGTACCAAGAGACCCAGTACTTC
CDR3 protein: CASSGGLDLYQETQYF

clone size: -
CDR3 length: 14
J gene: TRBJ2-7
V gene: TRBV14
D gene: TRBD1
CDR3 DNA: TGTGCCAGCAGCCAGGGACAGGGCCCCTACGAGCAGTACTTC
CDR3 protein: CASSQGQGPYEQYF

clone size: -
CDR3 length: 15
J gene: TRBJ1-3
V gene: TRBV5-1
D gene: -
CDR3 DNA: TGCGCCAGCAGAATGGGGGAAACTTCTGGAAACACCATATATTTT
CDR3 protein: CASRMGETSGNTIYF

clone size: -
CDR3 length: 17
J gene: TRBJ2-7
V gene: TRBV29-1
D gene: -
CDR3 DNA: TGCAGCGTTGAAGATCATGTTCCGGGGGTACCAACCTACGAGCAGTACTTC
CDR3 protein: CSVEDHVPGVPTYEQYF

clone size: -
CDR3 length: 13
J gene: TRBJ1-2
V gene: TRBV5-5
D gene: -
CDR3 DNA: TGTGCCAGCAGCCAACAGGGCAACTATGGCTACACCTTC
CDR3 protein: CASSQQGNYGYTF

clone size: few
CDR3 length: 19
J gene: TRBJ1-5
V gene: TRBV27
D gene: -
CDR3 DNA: TGTGCCAGCAGTCTCCGAGGGGGGCACGACCCATTAAGCAATCAGCCCCAGCATTTT
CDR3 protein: CASSLRGGHDPLSNQPQHF

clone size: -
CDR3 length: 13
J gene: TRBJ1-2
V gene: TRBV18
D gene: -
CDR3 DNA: TGTGCCAGCTCACTCGACAGTAACTATGGCTACACCTTC
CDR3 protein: CASSLDSNYGYTF

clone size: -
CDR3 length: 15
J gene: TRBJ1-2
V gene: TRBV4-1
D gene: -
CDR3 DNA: TGCGCCAGCAGCCAAGATCGTGGCAGCTTGAGGGGCTACACCTTC
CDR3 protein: CASSQDRGSLRGYTF

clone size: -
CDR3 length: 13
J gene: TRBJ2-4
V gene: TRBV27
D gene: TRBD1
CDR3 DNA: TGTGCCAGCAGTATGGACAGGGAAAACATTCAGTACTTC
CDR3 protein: CASSMDRENIQYF

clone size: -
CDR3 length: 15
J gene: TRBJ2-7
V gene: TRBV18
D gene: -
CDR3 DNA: TGTGCCAGCTCACCAAGTCGCAGGGTAGAGAACGAGCAGTACTTC
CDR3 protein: CASSPSRRVENEQYF

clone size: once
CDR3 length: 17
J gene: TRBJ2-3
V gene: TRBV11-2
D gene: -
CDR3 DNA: TGTGCCAGCAGCTTACACCCCAAAGTGGGGTCAACAGATACGCAGTATTTT
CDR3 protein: CASSLHPKVGSTDTQYF